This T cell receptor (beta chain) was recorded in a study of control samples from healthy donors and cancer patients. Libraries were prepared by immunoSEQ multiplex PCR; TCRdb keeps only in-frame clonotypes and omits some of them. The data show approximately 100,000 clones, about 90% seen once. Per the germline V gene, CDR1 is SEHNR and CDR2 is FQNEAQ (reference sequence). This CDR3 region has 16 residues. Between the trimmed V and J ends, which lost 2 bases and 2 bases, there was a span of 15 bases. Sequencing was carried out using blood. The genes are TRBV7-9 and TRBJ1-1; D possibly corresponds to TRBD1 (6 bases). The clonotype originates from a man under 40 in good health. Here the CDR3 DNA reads TGTGCCAGCAGCTTATCTTATCAAGGGGGAAACACTGAAGCTTTCTTT. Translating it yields CASSLSYQGGNTEAFF.